This T cell receptor beta chain was sequenced during a study of CD8 T cells in Susac syndrome. A note on this clonotype: At one boundary the junction diverges from the germline segment, which might be a read error.

Reverse transcription used about 0.45 to 1 ug RNA and random hexamers. TCRdb fed the immunoSEQ multiplex PCR reads into MiXCR, producing one record per CDR3 protein. This table has roughly 140,000 distinct CDR3 sequences, approximately 96% appearing once. Material for sequencing was CD4+ T cells from PBMCs. This receptor was obtained from a human donor with Susac syndrome.

The CDR3 DNA reads as TGTGCTAGCAGCCAGGGGGGGGATACCAAAGAGACCCAGTACTTC. Its protein is CASSQGGDTKETQYF. The chain is built from TRBV7-7 and TRBJ2-5, with D perhaps being TRBD1 or TRBD2 (7 bases each). This CDR3 has 15 residues. Germline V gene sequence: CDR1 SSHAT, CDR2 FNYEAQ (reference sequence). Based on the CDR3 plus reference TRBV7-7 and TRBJ2-5, the full variable domain is GAGVSQSPRYKVTKRGQDVTLRCDPISSHATLYWYQQALGQGPEFLTYFNYEAQPDKSGLPSDRFSAERPEGSISTLTIQRTEQRDSAMYRCASSQGGDTKETQYFGPGTRLLVL.